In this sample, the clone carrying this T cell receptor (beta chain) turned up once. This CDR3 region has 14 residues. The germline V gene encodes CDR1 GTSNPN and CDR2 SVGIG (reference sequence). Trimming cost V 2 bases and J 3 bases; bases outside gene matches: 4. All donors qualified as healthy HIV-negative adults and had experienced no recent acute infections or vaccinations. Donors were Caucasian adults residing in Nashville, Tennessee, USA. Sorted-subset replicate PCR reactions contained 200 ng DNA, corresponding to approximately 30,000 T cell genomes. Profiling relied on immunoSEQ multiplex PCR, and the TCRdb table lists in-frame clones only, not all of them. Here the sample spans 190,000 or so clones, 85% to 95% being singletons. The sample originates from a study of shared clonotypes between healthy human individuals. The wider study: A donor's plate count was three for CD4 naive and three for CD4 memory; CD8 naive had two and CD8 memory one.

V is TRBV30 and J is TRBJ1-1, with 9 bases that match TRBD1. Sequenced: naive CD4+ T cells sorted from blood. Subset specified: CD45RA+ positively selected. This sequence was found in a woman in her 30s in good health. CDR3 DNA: TGTGCCTGGAGTATGACAGGGGGTTACACTGAAGCTTTCTTT. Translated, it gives CAWSMTGGYTEAFF.